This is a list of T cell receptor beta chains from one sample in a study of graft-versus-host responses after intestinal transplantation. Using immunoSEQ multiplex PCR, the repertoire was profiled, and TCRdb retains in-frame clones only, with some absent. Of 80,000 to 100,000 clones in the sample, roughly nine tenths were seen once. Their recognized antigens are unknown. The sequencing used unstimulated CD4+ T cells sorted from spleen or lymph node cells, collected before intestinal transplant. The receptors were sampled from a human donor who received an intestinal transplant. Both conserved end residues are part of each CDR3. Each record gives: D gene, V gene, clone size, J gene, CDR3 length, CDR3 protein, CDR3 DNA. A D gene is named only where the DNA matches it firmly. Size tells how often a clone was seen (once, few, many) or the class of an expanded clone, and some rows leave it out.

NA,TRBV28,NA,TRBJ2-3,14,CASTTGGSTDTQYF,TGTGCCAGCACAACGGGCGGGAGCACAGATACGCAGTATTTT
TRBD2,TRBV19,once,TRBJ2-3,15,CASSKGGLAGDTQYF,TGTGCCAGTAGTAAGGGGGGACTAGCGGGAGATACGCAGTATTTT
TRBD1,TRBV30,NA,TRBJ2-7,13,CAWSDGTGSEQYF,TGTGCCTGGAGTGATGGGACAGGCTCCGAGCAGTACTTC
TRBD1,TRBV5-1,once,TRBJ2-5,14,CASSHGTGWETQYF,TGCGCCAGCAGCCACGGGACAGGGTGGGAGACCCAGTACTTC
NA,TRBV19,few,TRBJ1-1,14,CASSLYQGYTEAFF,TGTGCCAGTAGCCTGTACCAGGGTTACACTGAAGCTTTCTTT
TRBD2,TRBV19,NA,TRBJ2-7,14,CASSRLAGPYEQYF,TGTGCCAGTAGTAGACTAGCGGGGCCCTACGAGCAGTACTTC
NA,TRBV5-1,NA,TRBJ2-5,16,CASSLSSLSAGETQYF,TGCGCCAGCAGCTTGTCGAGCCTAAGTGCGGGGGAGACCCAGTACTTC
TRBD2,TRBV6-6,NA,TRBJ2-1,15,CASRRTSGRVDEQFF,TGTGCCAGCAGACGTACTAGCGGGAGAGTAGATGAGCAGTTCTTC
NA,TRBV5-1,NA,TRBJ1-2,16,CASSLRGGTSSYGYTF,TGCGCCAGCAGCTTACGGGGGGGGACGAGCTCCTATGGCTACACCTTC
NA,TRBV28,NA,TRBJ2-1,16,CASRDLEGGSYNEQFF,TGTGCCAGCAGGGACCTGGAAGGGGGCTCCTACAATGAGCAGTTCTTC
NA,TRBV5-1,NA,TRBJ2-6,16,CASSPPGAAGANVLTF,TGCGCCAGCAGCCCGCCTGGGGCAGCTGGGGCCAACGTCCTGACTTTC
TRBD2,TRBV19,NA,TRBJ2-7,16,CASSPARAGGMYEQYF,TGTGCCAGTAGCCCTGCCCGCGCGGGGGGAATGTACGAGCAGTACTTC
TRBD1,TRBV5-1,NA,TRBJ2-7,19,CASSFQPLSLTGGSYEQYF,TGCGCCAGCAGCTTTCAACCCCTTTCTCTGACAGGGGGCTCCTACGAGCAGTACTTC
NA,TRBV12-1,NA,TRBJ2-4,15,CASRLAERSKNIQYF,TGTGCCAGCAGACTGGCAGAGCGGAGTAAAAACATTCAGTACTTC
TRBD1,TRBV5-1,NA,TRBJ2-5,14,CASSSGQLQETQYF,TGCGCCAGCAGCTCGGGACAGCTTCAAGAGACCCAGTACTTC
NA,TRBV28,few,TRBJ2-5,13,CASSFHYSETQYF,TGTGCCAGCAGTTTCCACTACTCGGAGACCCAGTACTTC
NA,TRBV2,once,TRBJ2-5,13,CASNRHLQETQYF,TGTGCCAGCAATAGACACCTTCAAGAGACCCAGTACTTC
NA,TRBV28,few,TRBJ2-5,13,CASSFAGPGTQYF,TGTGCCAGCAGTTTCGCGGGGCCTGGGACCCAGTACTTC
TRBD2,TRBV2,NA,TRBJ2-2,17,CASSPGLAGVNTGELFF,TGTGCCAGCAGCCCGGGACTAGCGGGAGTCAACACCGGGGAGCTGTTTTTT
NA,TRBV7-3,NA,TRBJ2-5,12,CASSRPGETQYF,TGTGCCAGCAGCCGCCCCGGGGAGACCCAGTACTTC
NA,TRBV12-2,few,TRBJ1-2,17,CASRFKPLGQSNYGYTF,TGTGCAAGTCGCTTTAAGCCTCTGGGACAGTCGAACTATGGCTACACCTTC
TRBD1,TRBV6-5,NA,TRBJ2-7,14,CASSADRGTTEQYF,TGTGCCAGCAGTGCGGACAGGGGGACAACCGAGCAGTACTTC
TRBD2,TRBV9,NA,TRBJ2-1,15,CASSASGLRAHEQFF,TGTGCCAGCAGCGCATCGGGACTAAGGGCCCATGAGCAGTTCTTC
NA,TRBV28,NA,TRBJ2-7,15,CASSLSILTGNWQYF,TGTGCCAGCAGTTTATCGATCTTAACAGGGAATTGGCAGTACTTC
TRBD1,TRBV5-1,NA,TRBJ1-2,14,CASSHNEQGNGYTF,TGCGCCAGCAGCCATAACGAACAGGGGAATGGCTACACCTTC
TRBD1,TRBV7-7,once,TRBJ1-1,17,CASSLARDRGRITEAFF,TGTGCTAGCAGCTTAGCGAGGGACAGGGGACGGATCACTGAAGCTTTCTTT
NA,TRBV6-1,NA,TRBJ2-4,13,CASSGGVKNIQYF,TGTGCCAGCAGTGGGGGGGTCAAAAACATTCAGTACTTC
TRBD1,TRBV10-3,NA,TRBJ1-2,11,CAYTGGNGYTF,TGTGCCTACACAGGGGGCAATGGCTACACCTTC
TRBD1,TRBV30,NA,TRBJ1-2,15,CAWSLSGGLNYGYTF,TGTGCCTGGAGTCTCTCAGGGGGCTTGAACTATGGCTACACCTTC
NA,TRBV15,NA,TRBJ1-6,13,CATSKGLGSPLHF,TGTGCCACCAGCAAGGGGTTAGGTTCACCCCTCCACTTT
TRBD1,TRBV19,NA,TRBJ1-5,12,CATRQGRRPQHF,TGTGCCACTAGACAGGGGAGAAGACCCCAGCATTTT
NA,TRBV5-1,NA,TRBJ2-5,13,CASSLGGGETQYF,TGCGCCAGCAGCTTGGGAGGAGGAGAGACCCAGTACTTC
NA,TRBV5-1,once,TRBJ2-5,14,CASSLQGLGETQYF,TGCGCCAGCAGCTTACAGGGTTTAGGGGAGACCCAGTACTTC
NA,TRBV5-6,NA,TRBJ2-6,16,CASSLQPGAGANVLTF,TGTGCCAGCAGCTTGCAGCCAGGCGCAGGGGCCAACGTCCTGACTTTC
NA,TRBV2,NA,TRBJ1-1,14,CASRPRGGDTEAFF,TGTGCCAGCAGGCCCCGGGGGGGGGACACTGAAGCTTTCTTT
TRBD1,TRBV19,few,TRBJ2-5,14,CASSTQGAGGTQYF,TGTGCCAGTAGTACTCAGGGGGCTGGGGGGACCCAGTACTTC
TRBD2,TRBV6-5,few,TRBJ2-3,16,CASSSGLAVSTDTQYF,TGTGCCAGCAGTTCCGGACTAGCGGTTAGCACAGATACGCAGTATTTT
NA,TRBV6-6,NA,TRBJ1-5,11,CASSSSGPQHF,NA
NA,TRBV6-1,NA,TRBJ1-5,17,CASSEKLSRVPNQPQHF,TGTGCCAGCAGTGAAAAACTATCCAGGGTACCCAATCAGCCCCAGCATTTT
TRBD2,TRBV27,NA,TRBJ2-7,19,CASSLRPGTSGGPAYEQYF,TGTGCCAGCAGTTTAAGGCCAGGGACTAGCGGGGGCCCAGCCTACGAGCAGTACTTC
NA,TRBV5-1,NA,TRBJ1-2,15,CASSLDPTGNYGYTF,TGCGCCAGCAGCTTGGACCCGACAGGAAACTATGGCTACACCTTC
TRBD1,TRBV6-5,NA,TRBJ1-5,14,CASSSRGTDQPQHF,TGTGCCAGCAGTTCAAGGGGGACAGATCAGCCCCAGCATTTT
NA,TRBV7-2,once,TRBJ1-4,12,CASKPAGEKLFF,TGTGCCAGCAAGCCGGCGGGGGAAAAACTGTTTTTT
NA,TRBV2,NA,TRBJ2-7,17,CASSEAKGIGGLYEQYF,TGTGCCAGCAGTGAAGCTAAGGGGATAGGCGGTTTATACGAGCAGTACTTC
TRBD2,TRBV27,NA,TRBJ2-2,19,CASSLYPPGEAGGPGELFF,TGTGCCAGCAGTTTATACCCCCCGGGGGAGGCGGGGGGGCCCGGGGAGCTGTTTTTT
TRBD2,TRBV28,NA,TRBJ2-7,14,CASSLSAGAGEQYF,TGTGCCAGCAGTTTATCAGCGGGGGCCGGCGAGCAGTACTTC
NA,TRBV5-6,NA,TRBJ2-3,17,CASSLWGNPTSTDTQYF,TGTGCCAGCAGCTTGTGGGGCAATCCTACTAGCACAGATACGCAGTATTTT
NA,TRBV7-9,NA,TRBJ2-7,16,CASSTYGGRSPYEQYF,TGTGCCAGCAGCACCTACGGGGGGCGGTCCCCCTACGAGCAGTACTTC
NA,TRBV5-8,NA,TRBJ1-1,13,CASSLYRNTEAFF,TGTGCCAGCAGCTTGTATCGGAACACTGAAGCTTTCTTT
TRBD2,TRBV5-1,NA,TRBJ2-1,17,CASSPGRASGGYNEQFF,TGCGCCAGCAGCCCGGGTAGGGCTAGCGGGGGTTACAATGAGCAGTTCTTC